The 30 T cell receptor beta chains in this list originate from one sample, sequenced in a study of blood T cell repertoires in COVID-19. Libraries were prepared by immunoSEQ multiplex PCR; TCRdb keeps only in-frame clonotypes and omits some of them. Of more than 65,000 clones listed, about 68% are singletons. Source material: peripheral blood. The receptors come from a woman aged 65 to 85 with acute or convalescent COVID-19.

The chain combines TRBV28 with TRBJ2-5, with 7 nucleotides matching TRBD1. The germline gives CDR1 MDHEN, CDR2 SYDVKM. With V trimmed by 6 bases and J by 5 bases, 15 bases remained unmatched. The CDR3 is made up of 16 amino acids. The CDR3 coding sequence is TGTGCCAGCAGGGAGACAGGGCCTTTGGGATTCGAGACCCAGTACTTC. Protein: CASRETGPLGFETQYF.

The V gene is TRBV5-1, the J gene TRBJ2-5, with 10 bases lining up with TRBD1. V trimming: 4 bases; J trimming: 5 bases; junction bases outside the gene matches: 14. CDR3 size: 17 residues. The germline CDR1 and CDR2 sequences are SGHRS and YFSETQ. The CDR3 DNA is TGCGCCAGCAGCACACCCCCCGGGACAGGGGAGATGGAGACCCAGTACTTC. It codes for CASSTPPGTGEMETQYF. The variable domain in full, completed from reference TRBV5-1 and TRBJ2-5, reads KAGVTQTPRYLIKTRGQQVTLSCSPISGHRSVSWYQQTPGQGLQFLFEYFSETQRNKGNFPGRFSGRQFSNSRSEMNVSTLELGDSALYLCASSTPPGTGEMETQYFGPGTRLLVL.

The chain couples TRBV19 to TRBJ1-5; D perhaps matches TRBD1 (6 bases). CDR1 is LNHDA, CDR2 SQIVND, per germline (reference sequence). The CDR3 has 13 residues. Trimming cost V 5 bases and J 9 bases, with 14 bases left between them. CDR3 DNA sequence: TGTGCCAGTAGTCCAGGGGTCGGTGCGCCCCAGCATTTT. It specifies CASSPGVGAPQHF.

CDR3 DNA: TGTGCCAGCAGCTTAGGGACAGGGGCGAACACTGAAGCTTTCTTT. It specifies CASSLGTGANTEAFF. This chain links TRBV7-8 with TRBJ1-1; 9 positions match TRBD1. The CDR3 spans 15 residues. V was clipped by 1 base and J by 1 base; unmatched bases: 1. Germline V gene sequence: CDR1 SGHVS, CDR2 FQNEAQ.

The CDR3 coding sequence is TGTGCCAGCAGCTCCCCGGGACAGCTCACCTACGAGCAGTACTTC. This translates into CASSSPGQLTYEQYF. This chain connects TRBV5-8 to TRBJ2-7; 7 bases match TRBD1. This CDR3 has 15 amino acids. V was clipped by 3 bases and J by 2 bases; unmatched bases: 8. Per the germline V gene, CDR1 is SGHTS and CDR2 is YDEGEE. The full variable domain, rest sourced from reference TRBV5-8 and TRBJ2-7, is EAGVTQSPTHLIKTRGQQATLRCSPISGHTSVYWYQQALGLGLQFLLWYDEGEERNRGNFPPRFSGRQFPNYSSELNVNALELEDSALYLCASSSPGQLTYEQYFGPGTRLTVT.

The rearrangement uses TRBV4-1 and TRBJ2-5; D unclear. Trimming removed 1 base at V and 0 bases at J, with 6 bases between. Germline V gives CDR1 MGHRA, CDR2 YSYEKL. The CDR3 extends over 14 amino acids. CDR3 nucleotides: TGCGCCAGCAGCCAAGTAGAGTACCAAGAGACCCAGTACTTC. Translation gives CASSQVEYQETQYF.

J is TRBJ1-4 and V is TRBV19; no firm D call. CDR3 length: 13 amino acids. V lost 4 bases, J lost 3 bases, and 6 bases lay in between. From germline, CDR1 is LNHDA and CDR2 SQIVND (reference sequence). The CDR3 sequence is CASSTPANEKLFF. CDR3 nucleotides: TGTGCCAGTAGTACGCCGGCTAATGAAAAACTGTTTTTT.

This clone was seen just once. CDR3 nucleotide sequence: TGTGCCAGCAGCCCGAGGGGGGGCAAAGGGAACACTGAAGCTTTCTTT. Translation: CASSPRGGKGNTEAFF. The chain recombines TRBV9 with TRBJ1-1, with D perhaps matching TRBD1 (6 bases). CDR1 and CDR2 (germline): SGDLS, YYNGEE. The CDR3 is 16 residues long. V dropped 4 bases and J dropped 1 base, with 17 bases sitting between them.

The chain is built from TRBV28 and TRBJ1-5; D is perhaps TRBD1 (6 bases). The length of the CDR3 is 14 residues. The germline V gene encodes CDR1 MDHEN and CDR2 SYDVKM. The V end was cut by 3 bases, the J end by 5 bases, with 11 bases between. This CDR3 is CASSLGGTHQPQHF. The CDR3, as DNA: TGTGCCAGCAGTTTGGGAGGGACACATCAGCCCCAGCATTTT.

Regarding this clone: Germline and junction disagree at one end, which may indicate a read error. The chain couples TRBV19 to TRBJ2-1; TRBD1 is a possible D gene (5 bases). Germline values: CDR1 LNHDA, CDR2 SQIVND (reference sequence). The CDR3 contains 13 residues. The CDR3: CANSIDTGNEQFF. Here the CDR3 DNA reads TGTGCCAATAGTATAGACACAGGCAACGAGCAGTTCTTC. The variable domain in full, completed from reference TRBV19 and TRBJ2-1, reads DGGITQSPKYLFRKEGQNVTLSCEQNLNHDAMYWYRQDPGQGLRLIYYSQIVNDFQKGDIAEGYSVSREKKESFPLTVTSAQKNPTAFYLCANSIDTGNEQFFGPGTRLTVL.

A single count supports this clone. The CDR3 is CASSLQSGNSPLHF. The CDR3 DNA reads TGTGCCAGCAGTCTACAGAGCGGTAATTCACCCCTCCACTTT. The V gene is TRBV27, the J gene TRBJ1-6; unclear D gene. Trimming took 5 bases from V and 6 from J, leaving 11 bases between them. CDR3 size: 14 residues. Germline CDR1 MNHEY, CDR2 SMNVEV (reference sequence).

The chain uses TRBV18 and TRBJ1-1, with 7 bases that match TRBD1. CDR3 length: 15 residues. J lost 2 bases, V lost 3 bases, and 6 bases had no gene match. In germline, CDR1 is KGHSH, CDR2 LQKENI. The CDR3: CASSPNRGRNTEAFF. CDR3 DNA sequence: TGTGCCAGCTCACCCAACAGGGGCCGTAACACTGAAGCTTTCTTT.

The CDR3 DNA sequence: TGTGCCAGCAGCGTTAAACGGGATCAGCCCCAGCATTTT. Its protein is CASSVKRDQPQHF. The chain combines TRBV6-5 with TRBJ1-5; D unresolved. Per germline, CDR1 MNHEY and CDR2 SVGAGI. CDR3 length equals 13 residues. V gave up 6 bases and J gave up 5 bases, with 11 bases separating them.

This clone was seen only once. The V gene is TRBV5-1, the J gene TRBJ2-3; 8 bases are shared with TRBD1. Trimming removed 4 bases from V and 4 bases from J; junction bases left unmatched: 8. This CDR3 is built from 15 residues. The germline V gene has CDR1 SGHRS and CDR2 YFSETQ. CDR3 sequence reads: CASSPAGQVSDTQYF. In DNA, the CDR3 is TGCGCCAGCAGCCCGGCGGGACAGGTTTCAGATACGCAGTATTTT.

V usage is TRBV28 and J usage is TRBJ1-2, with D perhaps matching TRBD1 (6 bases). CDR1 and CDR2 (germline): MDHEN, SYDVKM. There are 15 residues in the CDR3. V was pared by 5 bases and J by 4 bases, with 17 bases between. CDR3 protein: CASSTVTGRIYGYTF. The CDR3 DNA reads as TGTGCCAGCAGTACCGTGACAGGAAGAATCTATGGCTACACCTTC.

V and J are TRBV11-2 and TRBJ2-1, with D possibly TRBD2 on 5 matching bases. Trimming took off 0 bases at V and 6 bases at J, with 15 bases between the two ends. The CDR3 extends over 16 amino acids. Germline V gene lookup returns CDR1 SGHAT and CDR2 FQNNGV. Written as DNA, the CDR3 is TGTGCCAGCAGCTTAGATTTTACTGGACTTTCCAATGAGCAGTTCTTC. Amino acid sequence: CASSLDFTGLSNEQFF. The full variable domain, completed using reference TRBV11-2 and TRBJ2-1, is EAGVAQSPRYKIIEKRQSVAFWCNPISGHATLYWYQQILGQGPKLLIQFQNNGVVDDSQLPKDRFSAERLKGVDSTLKIQPAKLEDSAVYLCASSLDFTGLSNEQFFGPGTRLTVL.

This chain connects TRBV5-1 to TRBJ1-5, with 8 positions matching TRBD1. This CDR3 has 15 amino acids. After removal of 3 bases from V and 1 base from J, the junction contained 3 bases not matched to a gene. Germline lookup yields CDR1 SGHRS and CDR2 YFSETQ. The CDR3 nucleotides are TGCGCCAGCAGCTGGACAGGGTTGAGCAATCAGCCCCAGCATTTT. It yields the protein CASSWTGLSNQPQHF.

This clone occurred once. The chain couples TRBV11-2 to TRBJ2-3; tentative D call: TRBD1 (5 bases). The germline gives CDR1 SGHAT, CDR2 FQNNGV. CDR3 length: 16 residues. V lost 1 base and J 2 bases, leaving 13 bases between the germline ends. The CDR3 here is CASSLGAGLFTDTQYF. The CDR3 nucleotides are TGTGCCAGCAGCTTAGGAGCAGGGTTGTTCACAGATACGCAGTATTTT.

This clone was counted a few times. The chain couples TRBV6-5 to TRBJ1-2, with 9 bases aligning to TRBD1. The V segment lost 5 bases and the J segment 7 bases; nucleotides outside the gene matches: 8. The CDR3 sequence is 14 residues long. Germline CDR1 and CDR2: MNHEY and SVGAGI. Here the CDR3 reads CASSITGGRGGYTF. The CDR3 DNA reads TGTGCCAGCAGTATTACAGGGGGCCGGGGTGGCTACACCTTC.

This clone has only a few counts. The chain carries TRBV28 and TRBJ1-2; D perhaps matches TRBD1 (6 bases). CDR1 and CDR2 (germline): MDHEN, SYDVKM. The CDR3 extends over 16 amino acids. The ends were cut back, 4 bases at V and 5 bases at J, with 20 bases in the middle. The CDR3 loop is CASSYVQGGSGYGYTF. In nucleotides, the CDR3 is TGTGCCAGCAGTTACGTCCAAGGGGGATCGGGTTATGGCTACACCTTC.

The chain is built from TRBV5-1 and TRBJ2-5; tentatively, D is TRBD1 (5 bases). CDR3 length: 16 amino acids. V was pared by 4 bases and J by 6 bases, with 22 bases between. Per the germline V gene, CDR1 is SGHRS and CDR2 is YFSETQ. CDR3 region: CASSTARDAFGKTQYF. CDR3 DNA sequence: TGCGCCAGCAGCACTGCCAGGGATGCCTTTGGAAAGACCCAGTACTTC.

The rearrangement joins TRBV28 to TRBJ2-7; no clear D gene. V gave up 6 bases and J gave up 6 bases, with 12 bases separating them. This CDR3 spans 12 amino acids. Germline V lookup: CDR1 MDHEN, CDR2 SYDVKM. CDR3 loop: CASRPDSGEQYF. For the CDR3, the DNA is TGTGCCAGCAGGCCCGACTCGGGCGAGCAGTACTTC.

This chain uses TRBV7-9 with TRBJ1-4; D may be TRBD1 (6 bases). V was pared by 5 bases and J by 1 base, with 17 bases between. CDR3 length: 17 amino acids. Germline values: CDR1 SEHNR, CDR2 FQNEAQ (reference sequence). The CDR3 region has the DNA TGTGCCAGCAGCACAGAACGCAGGGGAGTAACTAATGAAAAACTGTTTTTT. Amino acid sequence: CASSTERRGVTNEKLFF.

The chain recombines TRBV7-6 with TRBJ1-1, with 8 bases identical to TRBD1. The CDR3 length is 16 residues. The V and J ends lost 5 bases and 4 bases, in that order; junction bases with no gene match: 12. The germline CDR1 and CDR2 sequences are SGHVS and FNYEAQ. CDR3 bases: TGTGCCAGCAGCCCCCGGACAGGGCAAGCGAGCACTGAAGCTTTCTTT. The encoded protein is CASSPRTGQASTEAFF.

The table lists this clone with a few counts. CDR3 loop: CAWSRGEGARDEQYF. The DNA for the CDR3 is TGTGCCTGGAGTCGTGGTGAGGGAGCCAGAGACGAGCAGTACTTC. The chain carries TRBV30 and TRBJ2-7, with a possible D match to TRBD2 (5 bases). Trimming pared 2 bases from V and 5 bases from J, leaving 19 bases between. The germline V gene encodes CDR1 GTSNPN and CDR2 SVGIG (reference sequence). The CDR3 extends over 15 amino acids.

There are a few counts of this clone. The CDR3 nucleotides are TGTGCCAGTAGTGGGGCAGGGAGGGTTGAAAAACTGTTTTTT. Translation: CASSGAGRVEKLFF. This rearrangement joins TRBV19 to TRBJ1-4; tentatively, D is TRBD1 (5 bases). V was pared by 5 bases and J by 7 bases, with 14 bases between. This CDR3 is built from 14 residues. The V gene's germline CDR1 is LNHDA and CDR2 SQIVND (reference sequence).

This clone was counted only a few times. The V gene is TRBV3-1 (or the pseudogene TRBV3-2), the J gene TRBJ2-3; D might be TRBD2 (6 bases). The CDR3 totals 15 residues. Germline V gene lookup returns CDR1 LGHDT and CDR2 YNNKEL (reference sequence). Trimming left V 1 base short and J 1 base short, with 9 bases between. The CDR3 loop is CASSQGLVGTDTQYF. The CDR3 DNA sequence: TGTGCCAGCAGCCAAGGACTAGTTGGCACAGATACGCAGTATTTT.

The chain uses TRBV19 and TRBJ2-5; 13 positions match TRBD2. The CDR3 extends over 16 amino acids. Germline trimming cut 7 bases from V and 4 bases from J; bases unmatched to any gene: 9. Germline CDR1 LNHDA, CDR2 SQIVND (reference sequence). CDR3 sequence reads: CASTQRTSGGPETQYF. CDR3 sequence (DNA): TGTGCCAGTACCCAGCGGACTAGCGGGGGCCCAGAGACCCAGTACTTC.

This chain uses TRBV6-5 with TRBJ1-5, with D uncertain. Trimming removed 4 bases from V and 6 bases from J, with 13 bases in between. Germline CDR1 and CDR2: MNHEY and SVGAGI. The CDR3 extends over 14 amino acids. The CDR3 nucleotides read TGTGCCAGCAGTTTCCAGACTGAAGTTCAGCCCCAGCATTTT. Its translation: CASSFQTEVQPQHF.

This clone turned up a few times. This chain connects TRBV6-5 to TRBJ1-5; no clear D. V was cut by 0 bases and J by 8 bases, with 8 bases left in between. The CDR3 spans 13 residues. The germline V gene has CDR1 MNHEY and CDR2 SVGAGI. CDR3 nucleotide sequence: TGTGCCAGCAGTTACTCGAGCAGGAAGCCCCAGCATTTT. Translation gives CASSYSSRKPQHF.